Below are 13 T cell receptor beta chains sequenced from a single sample in a study of blood T cell repertoires in COVID-19. Data came from immunoSEQ multiplex PCR; TCRdb stores just in-frame clones and leaves some out. Of approximately 190,000 clones in the sample, 87% are singletons; the top ten hold 20% to 25%. The sequenced sample consisted of peripheral blood. The receptors here all came from a man aged 55 to 70 with active or convalescent COVID-19.

The rearrangement joins TRBV21-1 to TRBJ2-3; the DNA was not compared with TRBD1, the D call given in the table. TRBV21-1 is tagged as a pseudogene. The CDR3 is 20 amino acids. In DNA form, the CDR3 reads TGTGCCAGCAGCAAAGCGCTTTGGGACAGGGGTAGGACTTTCACAGATACGCAGTATTTT. As protein: CASSKALWDRGRTFTDTQYF.

The chain carries TRBV10-3 and TRBJ2-3; 7 bases are shared with TRBD1. Trimming removed 0 bases from V and 2 bases from J; junction bases left unmatched: 5. CDR1 and CDR2 (germline): ENHRY, SYGVKD. The CDR3 is made up of 16 amino acids. Here the CDR3 reads CAISESWGQNTDTQYF. Written as DNA, the CDR3 is TGTGCCATCAGTGAGTCGTGGGGACAGAACACAGATACGCAGTATTTT.

This clone has only a few counts. The J gene is TRBJ1-1, the V gene TRBV10-3; D gene unclear. This CDR3 contains 15 residues. V lost 6 bases and J 2 bases, leaving 16 bases between the germline ends. The germline CDR1 and CDR2 sequences are ENHRY and SYGVKD. CDR3 bases: TGTGCCATCAGCCATGAGGGATTTGATAACACTGAAGCTTTCTTT. This gives the protein CAISHEGFDNTEAFF.

V usage is TRBV5-4 and J usage is TRBJ2-3; 8 bases match TRBD2. The CDR3 has 15 amino acids. Germline values: CDR1 SGHNT, CDR2 YYREEE (reference sequence). The V segment lost 0 bases and the J segment 4 bases; nucleotides outside the gene matches: 4. In DNA form, the CDR3 reads TGTGCCAGCAGCTTGGGCGGGGGGCAGTCAGATACGCAGTATTTT. Protein sequence: CASSLGGGQSDTQYF.

This chain uses TRBV27 with TRBJ1-2, with 9 nucleotides matching TRBD1. The length of the CDR3 is 14 residues. In germline, CDR1 is MNHEY, CDR2 SMNVEV (reference sequence). Trimming at V came to 5 bases and at J to 9 bases, leaving 10 bases not matched to a gene. The CDR3 spells CASSLGQGPGSYTF. The DNA for the CDR3 is TGTGCCAGCAGTCTGGGACAGGGCCCGGGTAGCTACACCTTC.

V gene TRBV9 combines with J gene TRBJ2-6; TRBD2 is a possible D gene (5 bases). Trimming cost V 6 bases and J 3 bases, with 10 bases left between them. The CDR3 sequence is 14 residues long. CDR1 is SGDLS, CDR2 YYNGEE, per germline. The CDR3: CASTPGGGANVLTF. For the CDR3, the DNA is TGTGCCAGCACCCCCGGAGGTGGGGCCAACGTCCTGACTTTC.

The rearrangement joins TRBV6-2 or TRBV6-3 to TRBJ2-7; TRBD2 aligns across 14 bases. Trimming at V came to 6 bases and at J to 4 bases, leaving 2 bases not matched to a gene. Germline values: CDR1 MNHEY, CDR2 SVGEGT. The length of the CDR3 is 14 residues. CDR3 nucleotides: TGTGCCAGCAGCCGACTAGCGGGGGGGTACGAGCAGTACTTC. Amino acid sequence: CASSRLAGGYEQYF.

DNA for the CDR3: TGTGCCAGCACTAGGACAGGCATGGGGGCCCAGTACTTC. It translates to CASTRTGMGAQYF. The J gene is TRBJ2-5, the V gene TRBV6-5, with 7 bases that match TRBD1. Germline-derived CDR1 and CDR2 are MNHEY and SVGAGI. The CDR3 has 13 residues. J lost 9 bases, V lost 7 bases, and 11 bases had no gene match.

The V gene is TRBV5-1, the J gene TRBJ1-6; D gene ambiguous. Trimming cost V 0 bases and J 9 bases, with 28 bases left between them. This CDR3 contains 20 residues. Germline V lookup: CDR1 SGHRS, CDR2 YFSETQ. CDR3 sequence: CASSLVFPLFGGLRFSPLHF. CDR3 in DNA: TGCGCCAGCAGCTTGGTTTTCCCTCTTTTCGGCGGTTTAAGGTTTTCACCCCTCCACTTT.

CDR3 sequence (DNA): TGTGCCAGCATTCAGGGACGGACAGCCATGACCTACGAGCAGTACTTC. Its translation is CASIQGRTAMTYEQYF. This chain joins TRBV11-3 and TRBJ2-7, with a tentative D call TRBD1 (6 bases). CDR1 is SGHNT and CDR2 is YENEEA in the germline V gene. The CDR3 sequence is 16 residues long. V gave up 7 bases and J gave up 2 bases, with 21 bases separating them.

V is TRBV5-1 and J is TRBJ2-5; 14 nucleotides match TRBD2. CDR1 is SGHRS, CDR2 YFSETQ, per germline. The CDR3 totals 16 residues. V lost 7 bases and J lost 5; bases outside the gene matches: 10. The CDR3 nucleotides are TGCGCCAGCCTGCTCGGACTAGCGGGGGGCGGGGAGACCCAGTACTTC. Translating gives CASLLGLAGGGETQYF.

In its sample, this clone was seen a few times. The chain has TRBV9 and TRBJ1-2, with TRBD1 identical over 10 bases. Germline CDR1 and CDR2: SGDLS and YYNGEE. The CDR3 extends over 15 amino acids. The ends lost 3 bases at V and 2 bases at J; junction bases unmatched: 4. The DNA for the CDR3 is TGTGCCAGCAGCGAGGGGACAGGGGACAACTATGGCTACACCTTC. Amino acid sequence: CASSEGTGDNYGYTF.

The chain recombines TRBV29-1 with TRBJ1-3; 7 bases line up with TRBD1. This CDR3 has 13 residues. Germline values: CDR1 SQVTM, CDR2 ANQGSEA. Trimming at V came to 6 bases and at J to 2 bases, leaving 4 bases not matched to a gene. CDR3 DNA: TGCAGCGTCGCTCAGGGGGCTGGAAACACCATATATTTT. This sequence encodes CSVAQGAGNTIYF. Complete variable domain (other parts from reference TRBV29-1 and TRBJ1-3): SAVISQKPSRDICQRGTSLTIQCQVDSQVTMMFWYRQQPGQSLTLIATANQGSEATYESGFVIDKFPISRPNLTFSTLTVSNMSPEDSSIYLCSVAQGAGNTIYFGEGSWLTVV.